The 17 T cell receptor beta chains listed next were all sequenced from one sample in a study of CD8 T cells in ankylosing spondylitis. TCRdb ran MiXCR on the 5' RACE reads and lists one entry per CDR3 protein. Of 100,000 to 150,000 distinct CDR3 sequences in the sample, roughly 9% were seen once. Input material: blood, either unsorted or a sorted T cell fraction (not recorded which). These receptors originate from a male donor with ankylosing spondylitis or in good health (not recorded which).

This clonotype was counted only a few times. J is TRBJ2-2 and V is TRBV7-8; 10 nucleotides line up with TRBD1. V gave up 1 base and J gave up 6 bases; unmatched junction bases: 8. Germline V CDR1 and CDR2: SGHVS, FQNEAQ. This CDR3 region has 17 residues. This CDR3 reads CASSLEVTGGAPGELFF. CDR3 in DNA: TGTGCCAGCAGCTTAGAAGTGACAGGGGGCGCCCCCGGGGAGCTGTTTTTT.

This clonotype was found once. The V call is TRBV7-2, the J call TRBJ2-1; a possible D gene is TRBD2 (6 bases). V was cut by 5 bases and J by 4 bases, with 12 bases left in between. Germline assignment: CDR1 SGHTA and CDR2 FQGNSA. This CDR3 has 14 residues. The CDR3 region is CASSRQTRYNEQFF. CDR3 in DNA: TGTGCCAGCAGCCGTCAGACTAGGTACAATGAGCAGTTCTTC.

Ten or more counts support this clonotype. This chain links TRBV7-2 with TRBJ2-5; possibly TRBD1 for D (5 bases). The CDR3 has 14 residues. CDR1 and CDR2 from the germline V gene are SGHTA and FQGNSA. V was trimmed by 1 base and J by 5 bases, leaving 11 bases between them. The chain's CDR3 is CASSLDWGSETQYF. CDR3 DNA sequence: TGTGCCAGCAGCTTAGATTGGGGCTCTGAGACCCAGTACTTC.

The CDR3 loop reads CASTMGVSGANVLTF. The CDR3 nucleotides are TGTGCCAGCACCATGGGGGTTTCTGGGGCCAACGTCCTGACTTTC. The chain carries TRBV6-1 and TRBJ2-6; either TRBD1 or TRBD2 may supply D (5 bases each). This CDR3 is 15 amino acids long. Germline CDR1 MNHNS, CDR2 SASEGT. Trimming removed 7 bases from V and 1 base from J, with 11 bases in between.

This clonotype was seen repeatedly, ten times or more. CDR3 loop: CASSLGRDTQYF. DNA of the CDR3: TGTGCCAGCAGCTTAGGGCGGGATACGCAGTATTTT. This rearrangement joins TRBV11-1 to TRBJ2-3; D is unresolved. The length of the CDR3 is 12 residues. Germline-derived CDR1 and CDR2 are SGHAT and FQDESV (reference sequence). Trimming cost V 1 base and J 6 bases, with 5 bases left between them.

This clonotype was found a few times. The chain links TRBV30 to TRBJ1-5; D may be TRBD1 (5 bases). V was clipped by 0 bases and J by 11 bases, with 17 bases between them. This CDR3 spans 14 amino acids. Germline CDR1 reads GTSNPN; CDR2 reads SVGIG (reference sequence). The CDR3 region is CAWSVGPGGASQHF. CDR3 coding DNA: TGTGCCTGGAGTGTAGGTCCTGGGGGTGCGTCCCAGCATTTT.

The chain uses TRBV7-2 and TRBJ2-7, with D perhaps matching TRBD1 (6 bases). Germline V gene data show CDR1 as SGHTA and CDR2 as FQGNSA. The CDR3 extends over 13 amino acids. The germline V and J ends were trimmed by 5 bases and 0 bases, with 8 bases remaining between them. The CDR3 region has the DNA TGTGCCAGCAGCGGGACACACTCCTACGAGCAGTACTTC. Amino acid sequence: CASSGTHSYEQYF.

The chain couples TRBV4-3 to TRBJ2-1, with 7 bases matching TRBD1. Per germline, CDR1 LGHNA and CDR2 YSLEER. The CDR3 loop spans 18 amino acids. V lost 0 bases and J lost 0; bases outside the gene matches: 8. Here the CDR3 reads CASSQDVGTASSYNEQFF. The CDR3 bases are TGCGCCAGCAGCCAAGATGTGGGGACAGCGAGCTCCTACAATGAGCAGTTCTTC.

The chain joins TRBV20-1 to TRBJ2-7, with D hard to call. This CDR3 is built from 11 residues. V lost 5 bases, J lost 5 bases, and 10 bases lay in between. In germline, CDR1 is DFQATT, CDR2 SNEGSKA (reference sequence). The CDR3 reads CSALLVHEQYF. CDR3 sequence (DNA): TGCAGTGCTCTTCTAGTTCACGAGCAGTACTTC.

The rearrangement uses TRBV7-2 and TRBJ2-7, with a weak D call TRBD2 (6 bases). The length of the CDR3 is 16 residues. Per germline, CDR1 SGHTA and CDR2 FQGNSA. V was cut by 0 bases and J by 2 bases, with 14 bases left in between. The CDR3 region has the DNA TGTGCCAGCAGCTTAGCTGCCACGGGAGTCCCCTACGAGCAGTACTTC. Encoded protein: CASSLAATGVPYEQYF.

This clonotype was seen repeatedly, ten times or more. The chain carries TRBV7-3 and TRBJ2-1; 8 bases fit TRBD2. CDR1 is SGHTA and CDR2 is FQGTGA in the germline V gene. The CDR3 runs to 14 residues. Losses at the gene ends were 1 base for V and 5 bases for J; bases not matched to a gene: 1. In DNA form, the CDR3 reads TGTGCCAGCAGCTTAATGGGACTAGACAATGAGCAGTTCTTC. It translates to CASSLMGLDNEQFF.

This rearrangement joins TRBV29-1 to TRBJ2-3; no firm D call. Trimming left V 3 bases short and J 2 bases short, with 6 bases between. The germline gives CDR1 SQVTM, CDR2 ANQGSEA. This CDR3 comprises 12 residues. The CDR3 sequence is CSVDPSTDTQYF. CDR3 DNA sequence: TGCAGCGTTGACCCCTCCACAGATACGCAGTATTTT.

This clonotype was observed at least ten times. The chain combines TRBV7-8 with TRBJ2-1; D perhaps matches TRBD2 (6 bases). Per germline, CDR1 SGHVS and CDR2 FQNEAQ. The ends were cut back, 7 bases at V and 6 bases at J, with 19 bases in the middle. The CDR3 is made up of 15 amino acids. In nucleotides, the CDR3 is TGTGCCAGCAACCCGGGAGACTACCTAGTCAATGAGCAGTTCTTC. It specifies CASNPGDYLVNEQFF.

This clonotype was seen at least ten times. The chain combines TRBV20-1 with TRBJ1-4; the match to TRBD1 covers 7 bases. Per germline, CDR1 DFQATT and CDR2 SNEGSKA (reference sequence). J was trimmed by 2 bases and V by 0 bases; bases with no gene match: 24. The CDR3 has 22 amino acids. CDR3 coding DNA: TGCAGTGCTAGAGATCGTGTTTTGGGAGACAGGGCATTTGTGGGCACTAATGAAAAACTGTTTTTT. Its protein is CSARDRVLGDRAFVGTNEKLFF.

This clonotype was observed at least ten times. The chain carries TRBV6-5 and TRBJ2-1; TRBD2 agrees at 10 bases. V was pared by 0 bases and J by 6 bases, with 11 bases of the junction left unmatched. The CDR3 sequence is 18 residues long. Per germline, CDR1 MNHEY and CDR2 SVGAGI. The CDR3 DNA reads as TGTGCCAGCAGTTACTCGCTTGTTTCAGCGGGAGGGCCCAATGAGCAGTTCTTC. Translation gives CASSYSLVSAGGPNEQFF.

This clonotype was seen ten or more times. The chain recombines TRBV6-2 or TRBV6-3 with TRBJ2-7; D call uncertain. The CDR3 has 13 amino acids. The V end was cut by 0 bases, the J end by 5 bases, with 8 bases between. Germline V gives CDR1 MNHEY, CDR2 SVGEGT. CDR3 bases: TGTGCCAGCAGTTACTCGACCAACCACGAGCAGTACTTC. Translated: CASSYSTNHEQYF.

This clonotype was detected ten times or more. CDR3 loop: CASTMQAGNEQYF. DNA of the CDR3: TGTGCCAGCACCATGCAGGCGGGGAACGAGCAGTACTTC. The V and J genes are TRBV7-2 and TRBJ2-7; TRBD2 might be the D (6 bases). This CDR3 is 13 amino acids long. Trimming shortened V by 7 bases and J by 5 bases, and 15 bases separated the two germline ends. Germline loops: CDR1 SGHTA, CDR2 FQGNSA.